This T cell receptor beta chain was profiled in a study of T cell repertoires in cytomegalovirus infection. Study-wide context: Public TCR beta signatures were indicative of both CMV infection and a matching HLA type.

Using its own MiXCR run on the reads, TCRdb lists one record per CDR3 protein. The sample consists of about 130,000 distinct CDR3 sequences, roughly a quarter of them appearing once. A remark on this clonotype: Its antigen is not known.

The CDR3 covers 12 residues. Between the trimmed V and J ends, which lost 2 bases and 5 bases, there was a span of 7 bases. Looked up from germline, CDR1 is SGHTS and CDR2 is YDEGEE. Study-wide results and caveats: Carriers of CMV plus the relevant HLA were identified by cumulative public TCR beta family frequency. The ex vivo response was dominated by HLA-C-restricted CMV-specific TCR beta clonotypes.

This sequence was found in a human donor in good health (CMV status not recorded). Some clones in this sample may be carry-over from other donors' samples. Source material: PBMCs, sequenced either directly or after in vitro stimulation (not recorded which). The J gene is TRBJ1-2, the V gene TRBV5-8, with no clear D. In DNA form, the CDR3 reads TGTGCCAGCAGCTTTGGACGGTATGGCTACACCTTC. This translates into CASSFGRYGYTF.